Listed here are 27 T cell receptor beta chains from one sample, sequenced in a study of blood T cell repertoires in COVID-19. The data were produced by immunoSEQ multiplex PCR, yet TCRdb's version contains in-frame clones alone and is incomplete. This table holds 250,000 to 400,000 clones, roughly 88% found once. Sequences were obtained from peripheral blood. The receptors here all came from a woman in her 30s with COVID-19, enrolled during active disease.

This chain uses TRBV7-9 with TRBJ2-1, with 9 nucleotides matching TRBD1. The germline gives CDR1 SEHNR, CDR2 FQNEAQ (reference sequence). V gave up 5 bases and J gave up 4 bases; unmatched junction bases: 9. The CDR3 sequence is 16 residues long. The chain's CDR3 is CASSAGVGTGYNEQFF. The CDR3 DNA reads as TGTGCCAGCAGCGCCGGAGTCGGGACAGGGTACAATGAGCAGTTCTTC.

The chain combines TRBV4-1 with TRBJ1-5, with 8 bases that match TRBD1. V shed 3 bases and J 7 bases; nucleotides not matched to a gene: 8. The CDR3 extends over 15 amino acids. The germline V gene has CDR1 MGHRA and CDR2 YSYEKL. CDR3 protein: CASSQEDRVWQPQHF. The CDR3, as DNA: TGCGCCAGCAGCCAGGAGGACAGGGTTTGGCAGCCCCAGCATTTT.

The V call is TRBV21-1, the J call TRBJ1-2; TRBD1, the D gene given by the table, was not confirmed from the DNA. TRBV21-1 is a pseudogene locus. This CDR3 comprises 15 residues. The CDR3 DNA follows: TGTGCCAGCAGCAAACCTACAGGGGGCGACGATGGCTACACCTTC. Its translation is CASSKPTGGDDGYTF.

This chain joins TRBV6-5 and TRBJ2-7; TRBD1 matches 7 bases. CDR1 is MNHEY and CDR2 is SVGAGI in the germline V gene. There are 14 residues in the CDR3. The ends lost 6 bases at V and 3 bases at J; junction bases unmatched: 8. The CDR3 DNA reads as TGTGCCAGCAGGAAGTCGGGACAGCTCTACGAGCAGTACTTC. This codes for CASRKSGQLYEQYF.

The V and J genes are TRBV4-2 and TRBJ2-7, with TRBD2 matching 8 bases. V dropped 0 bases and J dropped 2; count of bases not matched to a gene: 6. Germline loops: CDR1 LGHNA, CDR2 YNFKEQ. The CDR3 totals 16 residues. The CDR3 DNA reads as TGTGCCAGCAGCCAAGATAAGGGTAGCGGGGCCTACGAGCAGTACTTC. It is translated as CASSQDKGSGAYEQYF.

The chain's CDR3 is CASSLRSSPLHF. The DNA for the CDR3 is TGTGCCAGCAGCTTGCGGTCTTCACCCCTCCACTTT. The V call is TRBV5-6, the J call TRBJ1-6; D unclear. This CDR3 region has 12 residues. Germline V lookup: CDR1 SGHDT, CDR2 YYEEEE. V lost 1 base, J lost 9 bases, and 5 bases lay in between.

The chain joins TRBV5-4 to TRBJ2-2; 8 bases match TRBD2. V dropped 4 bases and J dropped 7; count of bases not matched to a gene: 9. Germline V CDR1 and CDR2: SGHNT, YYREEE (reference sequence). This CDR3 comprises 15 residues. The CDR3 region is CASSAGTRVRGELFF. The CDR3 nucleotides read TGTGCCAGCAGCGCGGGGACTAGAGTTCGCGGGGAGCTGTTTTTT.

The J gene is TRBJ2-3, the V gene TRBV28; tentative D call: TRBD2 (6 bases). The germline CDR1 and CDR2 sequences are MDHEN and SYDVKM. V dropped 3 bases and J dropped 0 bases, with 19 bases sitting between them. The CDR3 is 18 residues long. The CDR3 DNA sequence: TGTGCCAGCAGTTTCTCCCCCAGGGAGGCCGTCAGCACAGATACGCAGTATTTT. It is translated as CASSFSPREAVSTDTQYF. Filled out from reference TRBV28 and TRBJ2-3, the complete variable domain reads DVKVTQSSRYLVKRTGEKVFLECVQDMDHENMFWYRQDPGLGLRLIYFSYDVKMKEKGDIPEGYSVSREKKERFSLILESASTNQTSMYLCASSFSPREAVSTDTQYFGPGTRLTVL.

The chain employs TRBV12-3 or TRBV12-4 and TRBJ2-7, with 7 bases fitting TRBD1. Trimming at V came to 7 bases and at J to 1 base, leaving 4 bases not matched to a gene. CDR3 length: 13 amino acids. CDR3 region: CASTQTGSYEQYF. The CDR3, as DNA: TGTGCCAGCACCCAGACAGGGTCCTACGAGCAGTACTTC.

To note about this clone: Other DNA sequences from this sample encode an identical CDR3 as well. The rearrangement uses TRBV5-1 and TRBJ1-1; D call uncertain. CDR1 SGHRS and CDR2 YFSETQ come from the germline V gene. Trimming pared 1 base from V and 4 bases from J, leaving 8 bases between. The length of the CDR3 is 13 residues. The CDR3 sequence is CASSLTAGTEAFF. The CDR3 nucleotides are TGCGCCAGCAGCTTGACTGCGGGCACTGAAGCTTTCTTT.

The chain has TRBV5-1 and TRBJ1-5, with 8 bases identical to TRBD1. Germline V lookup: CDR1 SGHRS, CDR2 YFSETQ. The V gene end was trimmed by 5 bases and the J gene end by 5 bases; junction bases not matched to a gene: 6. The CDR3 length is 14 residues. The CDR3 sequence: CASREGTGDQPQHF. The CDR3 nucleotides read TGCGCCAGCAGGGAAGGGACAGGCGATCAGCCCCAGCATTTT.

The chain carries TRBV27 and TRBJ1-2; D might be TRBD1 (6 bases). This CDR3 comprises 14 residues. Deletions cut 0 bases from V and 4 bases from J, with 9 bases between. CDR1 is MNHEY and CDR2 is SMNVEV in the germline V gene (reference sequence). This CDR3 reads CASSLSPGAYGYTF. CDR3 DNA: TGTGCCAGCAGTTTATCCCCAGGGGCCTATGGCTACACCTTC.

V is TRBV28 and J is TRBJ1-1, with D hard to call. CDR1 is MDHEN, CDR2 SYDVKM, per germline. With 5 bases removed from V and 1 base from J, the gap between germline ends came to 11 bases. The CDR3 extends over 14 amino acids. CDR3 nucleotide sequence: TGTGCCAGCAGTCCCCTACGAGGGAACACTGAAGCTTTCTTT. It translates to CASSPLRGNTEAFF.

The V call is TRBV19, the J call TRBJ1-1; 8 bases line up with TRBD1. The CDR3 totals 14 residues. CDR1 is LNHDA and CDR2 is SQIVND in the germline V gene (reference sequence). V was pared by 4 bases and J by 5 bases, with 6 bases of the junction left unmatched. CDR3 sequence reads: CASSRETGGTEAFF. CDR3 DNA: TGTGCCAGTAGTAGGGAAACAGGGGGAACTGAAGCTTTCTTT.

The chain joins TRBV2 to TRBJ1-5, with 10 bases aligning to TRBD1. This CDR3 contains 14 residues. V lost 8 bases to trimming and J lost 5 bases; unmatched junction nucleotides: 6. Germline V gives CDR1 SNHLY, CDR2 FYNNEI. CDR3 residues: CASSGQGSDQPQHF. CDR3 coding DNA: TGTGCCAGCTCGGGACAGGGGAGCGATCAGCCCCAGCATTTT.

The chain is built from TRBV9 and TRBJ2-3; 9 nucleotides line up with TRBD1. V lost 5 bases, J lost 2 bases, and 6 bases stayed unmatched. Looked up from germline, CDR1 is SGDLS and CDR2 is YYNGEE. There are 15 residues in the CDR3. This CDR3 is CASRPTGGVTDTQYF. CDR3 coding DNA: TGTGCCAGCAGGCCCACAGGGGGCGTCACAGATACGCAGTATTTT.

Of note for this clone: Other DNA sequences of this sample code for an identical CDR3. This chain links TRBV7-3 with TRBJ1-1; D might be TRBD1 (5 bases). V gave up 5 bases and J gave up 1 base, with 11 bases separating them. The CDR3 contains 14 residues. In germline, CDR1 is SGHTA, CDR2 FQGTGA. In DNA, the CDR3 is TGTGCCAGCAGCCAAGGCGGGGGGAACACTGAAGCTTTCTTT. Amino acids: CASSQGGGNTEAFF.

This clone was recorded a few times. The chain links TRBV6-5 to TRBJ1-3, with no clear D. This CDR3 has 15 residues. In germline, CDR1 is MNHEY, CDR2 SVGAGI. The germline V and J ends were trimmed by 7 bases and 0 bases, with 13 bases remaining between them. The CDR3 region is CASTSRSLSGNTIYF. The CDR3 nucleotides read TGTGCCAGCACCAGCCGGAGCCTCTCTGGAAACACCATATATTTT.

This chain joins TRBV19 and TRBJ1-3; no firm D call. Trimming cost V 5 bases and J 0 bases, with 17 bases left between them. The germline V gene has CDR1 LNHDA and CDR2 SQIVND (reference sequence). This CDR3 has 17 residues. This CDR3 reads CASSPPVLGSSGNTIYF. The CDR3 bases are TGTGCCAGTAGTCCCCCTGTCTTGGGGAGCTCTGGAAACACCATATATTTT.

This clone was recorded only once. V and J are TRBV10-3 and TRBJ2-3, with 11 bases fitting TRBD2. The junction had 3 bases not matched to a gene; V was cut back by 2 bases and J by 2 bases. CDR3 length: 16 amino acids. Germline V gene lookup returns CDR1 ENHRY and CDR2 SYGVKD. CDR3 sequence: CAISEASGGFTDTQYF. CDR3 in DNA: TGTGCCATCAGTGAGGCTAGCGGGGGGTTCACAGATACGCAGTATTTT.

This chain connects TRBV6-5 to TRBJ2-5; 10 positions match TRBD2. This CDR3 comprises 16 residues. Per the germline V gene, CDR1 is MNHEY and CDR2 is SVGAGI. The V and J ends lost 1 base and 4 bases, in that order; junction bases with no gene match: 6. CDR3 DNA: TGTGCCAGCAGTTACTTCGGGACTAGCGATAGAGAGACCCAGTACTTC. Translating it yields CASSYFGTSDRETQYF.

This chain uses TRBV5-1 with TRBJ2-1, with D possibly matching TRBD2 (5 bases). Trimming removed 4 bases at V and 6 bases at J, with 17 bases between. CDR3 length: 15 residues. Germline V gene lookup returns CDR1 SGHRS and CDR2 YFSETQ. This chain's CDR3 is CASSSGEVLGNEQFF. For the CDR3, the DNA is TGCGCCAGCAGCAGCGGAGAGGTATTGGGCAATGAGCAGTTCTTC.

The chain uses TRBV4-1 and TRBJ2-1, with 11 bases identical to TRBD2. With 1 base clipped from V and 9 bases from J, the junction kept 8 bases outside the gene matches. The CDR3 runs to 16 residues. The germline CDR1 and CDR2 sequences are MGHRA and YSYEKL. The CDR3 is CASSQVSATSGGEQFF. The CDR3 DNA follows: TGCGCCAGCAGCCAAGTAAGTGCAACTAGCGGGGGTGAGCAGTTCTTC.

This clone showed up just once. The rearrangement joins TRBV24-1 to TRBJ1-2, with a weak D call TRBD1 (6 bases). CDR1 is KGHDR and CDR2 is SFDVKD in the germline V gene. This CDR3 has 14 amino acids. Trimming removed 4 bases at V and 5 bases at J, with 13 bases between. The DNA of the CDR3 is TGTGCCACCAGTGACCCCGTCAGGGGTTATGGCTACACCTTC. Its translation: CATSDPVRGYGYTF.

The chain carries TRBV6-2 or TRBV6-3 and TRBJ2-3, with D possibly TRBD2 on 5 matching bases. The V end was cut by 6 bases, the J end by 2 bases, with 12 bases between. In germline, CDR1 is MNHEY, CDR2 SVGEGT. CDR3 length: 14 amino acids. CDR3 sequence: CASSQTKSTDTQYF. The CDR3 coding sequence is TGTGCCAGCAGCCAGACTAAGTCCACAGATACGCAGTATTTT.

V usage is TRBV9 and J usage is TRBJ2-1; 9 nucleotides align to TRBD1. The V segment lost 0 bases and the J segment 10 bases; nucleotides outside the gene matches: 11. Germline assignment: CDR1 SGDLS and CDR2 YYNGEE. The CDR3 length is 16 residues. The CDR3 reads CASSVVAGTGSTEQFF. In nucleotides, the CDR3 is TGTGCCAGCAGCGTAGTCGCCGGGACAGGGTCAACGGAGCAGTTCTTC. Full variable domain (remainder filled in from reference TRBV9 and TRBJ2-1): DSGVTQTPKHLITATGQRVTLRCSPRSGDLSVYWYQQSLDQGLQFLIQYYNGEERAKGNILERFSAQQFPDLHSELNLSSLELGDSALYFCASSVVAGTGSTEQFFGPGTRLTVL.

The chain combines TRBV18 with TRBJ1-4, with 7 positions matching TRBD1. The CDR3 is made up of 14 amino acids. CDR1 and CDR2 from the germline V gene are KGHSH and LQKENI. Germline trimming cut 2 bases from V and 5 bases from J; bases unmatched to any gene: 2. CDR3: CASSPGTENEKLFF. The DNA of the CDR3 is TGTGCCAGCTCACCAGGGACAGAGAATGAAAAACTGTTTTTT.